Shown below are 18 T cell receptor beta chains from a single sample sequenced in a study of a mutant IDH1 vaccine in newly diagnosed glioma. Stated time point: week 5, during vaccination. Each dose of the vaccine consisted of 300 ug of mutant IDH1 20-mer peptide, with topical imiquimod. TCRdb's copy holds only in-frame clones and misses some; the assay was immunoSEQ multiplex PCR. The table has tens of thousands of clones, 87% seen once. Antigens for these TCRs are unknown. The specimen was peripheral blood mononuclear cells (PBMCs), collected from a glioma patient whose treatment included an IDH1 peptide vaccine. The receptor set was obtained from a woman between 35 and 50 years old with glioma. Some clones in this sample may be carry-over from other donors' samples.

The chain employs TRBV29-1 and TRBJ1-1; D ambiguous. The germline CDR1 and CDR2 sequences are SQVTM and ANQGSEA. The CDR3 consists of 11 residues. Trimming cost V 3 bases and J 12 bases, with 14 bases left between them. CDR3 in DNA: TGCAGCGTTGAGGTCGGGGTAGTGACTTTCTTT. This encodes CSVEVGVVTFF.

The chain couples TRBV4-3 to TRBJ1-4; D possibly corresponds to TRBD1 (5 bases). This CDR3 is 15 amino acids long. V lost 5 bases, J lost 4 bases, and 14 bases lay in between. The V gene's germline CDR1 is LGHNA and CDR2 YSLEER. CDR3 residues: CASSYRPGGNEKLFF. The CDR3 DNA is TGCGCCAGCAGCTATCGCCCCGGGGGTAATGAAAAACTGTTTTTT.

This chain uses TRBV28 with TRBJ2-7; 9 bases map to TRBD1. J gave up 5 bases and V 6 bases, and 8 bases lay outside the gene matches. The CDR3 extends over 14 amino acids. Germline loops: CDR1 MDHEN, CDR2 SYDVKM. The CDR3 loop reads CASSDSGTGHEQYF. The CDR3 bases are TGTGCCAGCAGCGACTCCGGGACAGGGCACGAGCAGTACTTC.

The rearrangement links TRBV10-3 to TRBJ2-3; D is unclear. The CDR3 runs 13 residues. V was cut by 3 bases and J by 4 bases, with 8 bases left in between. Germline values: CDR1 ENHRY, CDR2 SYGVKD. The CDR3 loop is CAISDKESDTQYF. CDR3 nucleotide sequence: TGTGCCATCAGTGATAAGGAATCAGATACGCAGTATTTT.

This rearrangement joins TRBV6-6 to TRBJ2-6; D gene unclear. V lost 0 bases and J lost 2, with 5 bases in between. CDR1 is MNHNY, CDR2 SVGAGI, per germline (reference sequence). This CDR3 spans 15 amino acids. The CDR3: CASSYSPTGANVLTF. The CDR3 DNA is TGTGCCAGCAGTTACTCCCCAACTGGGGCCAACGTCCTGACTTTC.

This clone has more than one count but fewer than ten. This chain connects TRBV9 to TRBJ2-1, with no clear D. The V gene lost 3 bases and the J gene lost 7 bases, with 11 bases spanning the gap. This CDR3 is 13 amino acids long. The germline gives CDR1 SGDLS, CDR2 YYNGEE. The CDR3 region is CASSAGFPNEQFF. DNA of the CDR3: TGTGCCAGCAGCGCCGGGTTTCCTAATGAGCAGTTCTTC. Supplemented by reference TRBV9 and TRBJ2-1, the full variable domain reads DSGVTQTPKHLITATGQRVTLRCSPRSGDLSVYWYQQSLDQGLQFLIQYYNGEERAKGNILERFSAQQFPDLHSELNLSSLELGDSALYFCASSAGFPNEQFFGPGTRLTVL.

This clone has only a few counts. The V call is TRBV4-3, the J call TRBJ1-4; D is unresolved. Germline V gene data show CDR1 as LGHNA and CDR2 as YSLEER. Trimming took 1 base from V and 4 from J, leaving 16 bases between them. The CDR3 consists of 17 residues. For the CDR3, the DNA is TGCGCCAGCAGCCAAGGAAATTCCCAAGCATATAATGAAAAACTGTTTTTT. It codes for CASSQGNSQAYNEKLFF.

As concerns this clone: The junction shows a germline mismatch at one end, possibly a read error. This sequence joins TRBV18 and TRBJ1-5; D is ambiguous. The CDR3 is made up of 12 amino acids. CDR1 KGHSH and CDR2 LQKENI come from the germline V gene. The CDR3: CASSSPNQPQHF. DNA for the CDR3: TGTGCCAGCTCATCACCAAATCAGCCCCAGCATTTT.

Here the CDR3 reads CASSSSPRGDNEQFF. In DNA, the CDR3 is TGTGCCAGCAGCTCCTCTCCGCGGGGGGACAATGAGCAGTTCTTC. The chain links TRBV11-3 to TRBJ2-1; TRBD2 matches 8 bases. Germline trimming cut 4 bases from V and 5 bases from J; bases unmatched to any gene: 7. Germline V lookup: CDR1 SGHNT, CDR2 YENEEA. The CDR3 has 15 amino acids.

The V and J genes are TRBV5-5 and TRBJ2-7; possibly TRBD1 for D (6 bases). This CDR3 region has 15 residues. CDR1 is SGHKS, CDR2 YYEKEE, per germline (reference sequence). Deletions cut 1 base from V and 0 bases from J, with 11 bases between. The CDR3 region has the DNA TGTGCCAGCAGCTTGCATGGGGACAACTCCTACGAGCAGTACTTC. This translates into CASSLHGDNSYEQYF.

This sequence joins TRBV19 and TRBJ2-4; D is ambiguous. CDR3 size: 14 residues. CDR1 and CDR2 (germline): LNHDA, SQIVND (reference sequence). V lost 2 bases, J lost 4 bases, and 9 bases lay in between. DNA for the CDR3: TGTGCCAGTAGTATAAGAACAGTTAAAAACATTCAGTACTTC. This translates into CASSIRTVKNIQYF.

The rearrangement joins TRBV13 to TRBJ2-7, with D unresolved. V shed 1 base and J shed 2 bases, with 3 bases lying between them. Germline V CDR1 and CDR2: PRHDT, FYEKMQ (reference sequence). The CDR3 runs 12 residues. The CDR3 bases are TGTGCCAGCAGCTTAGCTGCCTACGAGCAGTACTTC. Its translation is CASSLAAYEQYF.

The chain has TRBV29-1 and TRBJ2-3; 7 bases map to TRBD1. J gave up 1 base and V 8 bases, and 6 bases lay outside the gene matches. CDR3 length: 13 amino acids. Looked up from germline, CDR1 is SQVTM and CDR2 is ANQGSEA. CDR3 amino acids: CSNRQGGTDTQYF. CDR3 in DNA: TGCAGCAATCGACAGGGCGGCACAGATACGCAGTATTTT.

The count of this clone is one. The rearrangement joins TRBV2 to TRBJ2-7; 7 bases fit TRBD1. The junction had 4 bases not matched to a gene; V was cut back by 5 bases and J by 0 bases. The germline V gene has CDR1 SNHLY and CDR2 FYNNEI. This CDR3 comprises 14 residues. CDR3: CASSRQGGSYEQYF. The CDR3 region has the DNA TGTGCCAGCAGTCGACAGGGTGGCTCCTACGAGCAGTACTTC.

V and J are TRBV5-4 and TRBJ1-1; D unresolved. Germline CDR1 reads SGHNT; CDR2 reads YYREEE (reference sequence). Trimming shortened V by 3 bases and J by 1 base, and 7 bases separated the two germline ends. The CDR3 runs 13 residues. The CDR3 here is CASSSKGNTEAFF. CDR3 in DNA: TGTGCCAGCAGCTCGAAGGGGAACACTGAAGCTTTCTTT.

The CDR3 reads CASSEPSQGQDTDTQYF. CDR3 sequence (DNA): TGTGCCAGCAGTGAACCGTCCCAGGGACAGGACACAGATACGCAGTATTTT. This chain uses TRBV6-1 with TRBJ2-3, with 8 positions matching TRBD1. From germline, CDR1 is MNHNS and CDR2 SASEGT. The junction had 9 bases not matched to a gene; V was cut back by 2 bases and J by 2 bases. The CDR3 runs to 17 residues.

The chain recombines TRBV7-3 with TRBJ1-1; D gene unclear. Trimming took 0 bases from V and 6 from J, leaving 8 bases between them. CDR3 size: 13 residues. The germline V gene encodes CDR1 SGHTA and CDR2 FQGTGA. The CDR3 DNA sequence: TGTGCCAGCAGCTTAACCCCGGGCGCTGAAGCTTTCTTT. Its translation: CASSLTPGAEAFF.

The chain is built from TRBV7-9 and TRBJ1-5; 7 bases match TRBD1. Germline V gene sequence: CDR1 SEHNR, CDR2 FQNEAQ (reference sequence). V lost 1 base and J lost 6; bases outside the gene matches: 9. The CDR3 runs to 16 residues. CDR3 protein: CASSLDLAGGGQPQHF. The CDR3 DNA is TGTGCCAGCAGCTTAGATCTCGCAGGGGGAGGTCAGCCCCAGCATTTT.